A single sample gave rise to the 12 T cell receptor beta chains below, sequenced in a study of control samples from healthy donors and cancer patients. The repertoire was sequenced with immunoSEQ multiplex PCR; TCRdb's copy has only in-frame clones and lacks some. The table records some 15,000 clones, roughly 93% of them present only once. The specimen sequenced was PBMCs. Receptors were obtained from a man older than 75 with lung cancer.

The genes are TRBV5-1 and TRBJ1-3, with 8 bases fitting TRBD1. This CDR3 is 13 amino acids long. Looked up from germline, CDR1 is SGHRS and CDR2 is YFSETQ. Unmatched junction bases numbered 0, after V lost 3 bases and J lost 4 bases. The CDR3 protein is CASSWDRGNTIYF. DNA for the CDR3: TGCGCCAGCAGCTGGGACAGGGGAAACACCATATATTTT.

This clone was detected only once. The chain is built from TRBV6-5 and TRBJ1-6, with D possibly TRBD1 on 5 matching bases. The V end lost 5 bases, the J end lost 3 bases, and 11 bases lay between the germline ends. This CDR3 has 15 amino acids. From germline, CDR1 is MNHEY and CDR2 SVGAGI. This CDR3 reads CASSRGFGYNSPLHF. For the CDR3, the DNA is TGTGCCAGCAGTAGGGGTTTTGGCTATAATTCACCCCTCCACTTT.

This chain connects TRBV10-3 to TRBJ2-5; D is unresolved. The germline V gene encodes CDR1 ENHRY and CDR2 SYGVKD. This CDR3 comprises 14 residues. Trimming cost V 2 bases and J 3 bases, with 10 bases left between them. For the CDR3, the DNA is TGTGCCATCAGTGAGAGGATCGCTAAAGAGACCCAGTACTTC. It is translated as CAISERIAKETQYF.

The rearrangement uses TRBV18 and TRBJ2-3; 7 nucleotides line up with TRBD2. V dropped 0 bases and J dropped 0; count of bases not matched to a gene: 3. This CDR3 region has 16 residues. Germline V lookup: CDR1 KGHSH, CDR2 LQKENI. The CDR3 reads CASSPPGTTSTDTQYF. In DNA, the CDR3 is TGTGCCAGCTCACCACCCGGGACTACTAGCACAGATACGCAGTATTTT.

The chain combines TRBV6-5 with TRBJ1-3; D not certain. The germline CDR1 and CDR2 sequences are MNHEY and SVGAGI. Trimming took 2 bases from V and 4 from J, leaving 9 bases between them. The CDR3 has 14 amino acids. CDR3 nucleotides: TGTGCCAGCAGTTACAGGGCTGAGGGAAACACCATATATTTT. As protein: CASSYRAEGNTIYF.

The chain has TRBV3-1 (or the pseudogene TRBV3-2) and TRBJ1-6, with D possibly TRBD1 on 5 matching bases. The V and J ends lost 0 bases and 13 bases respectively, with 10 bases between them. Germline assignment: CDR1 LGHDT and CDR2 YNNKEL (reference sequence). The CDR3 spans 13 residues. The CDR3 region is CASSQENPGPLHF. CDR3 nucleotide sequence: TGTGCCAGCAGCCAAGAAAACCCAGGGCCCCTCCACTTT.

The chain links TRBV10-3 to TRBJ2-6, with D unclear. The V end was cut by 3 bases, the J end by 2 bases, with 5 bases between. CDR1 is ENHRY, CDR2 SYGVKD, per germline. CDR3 length: 14 residues. CDR3 protein: CAISEGTGANVLTF. CDR3 DNA sequence: TGTGCCATCAGTGAAGGGACTGGGGCCAACGTCCTGACTTTC.

The gene calls are TRBV28 and TRBJ2-5; D ambiguous. CDR1 MDHEN and CDR2 SYDVKM come from the germline V gene. V dropped 1 base and J dropped 7 bases, with 10 bases sitting between them. The CDR3 loop spans 13 amino acids. CDR3 in amino acids: CASSLSHIGTQYF. Written as DNA, the CDR3 is TGTGCCAGCAGTTTATCCCACATCGGGACCCAGTACTTC.

This chain connects TRBV7-3 to TRBJ2-1, with 8 bases lining up with TRBD2. With 5 bases clipped from V and 0 bases from J, the junction kept 3 bases outside the gene matches. Germline V gene sequence: CDR1 SGHTA, CDR2 FQGTGA. CDR3 length: 15 amino acids. CDR3: CASSARGASYNEQFF. The CDR3 coding sequence is TGTGCCAGCAGCGCGCGGGGGGCCTCCTACAATGAGCAGTTCTTC.

The V gene is TRBV5-3, the J gene TRBJ2-3; maybe TRBD1 (5 bases). TRBV5-3 is an ORF for which the function is uncertain. The CDR3 loop spans 16 amino acids. Trimming pared 3 bases from V and 3 bases from J, leaving 17 bases between. The CDR3 DNA follows: TGTGCCAGAAGCTGCCCACCAGGGAATGGTACAGATACGCAGTATTTT. Translation: CARSCPPGNGTDTQYF.

This clone came up once. The chain uses TRBV14 and TRBJ2-7, with D perhaps matching TRBD1 or TRBD2 (5 bases each). This CDR3 contains 16 residues. The germline gives CDR1 SGHDN, CDR2 FVKESK. The V and J ends lost 4 bases and 5 bases respectively, with 21 bases between them. The CDR3 region is CASSPPMGRSSDEQYF. The CDR3, as DNA: TGTGCCAGCAGCCCGCCGATGGGACGTTCATCGGACGAGCAGTACTTC.

The rearrangement joins TRBV7-8 to TRBJ1-6; D unresolved. Trimming cost V 2 bases and J 2 bases, with 16 bases left between them. The CDR3 runs to 18 residues. Germline values: CDR1 SGHVS, CDR2 FQNEAQ. CDR3 protein: CASSLRPLGVAYNSPLHF. CDR3 DNA sequence: TGTGCCAGCAGCTTAAGGCCGCTCGGGGTTGCCTATAATTCACCCCTCCACTTT. Looking up the rest from reference TRBV7-8 and TRBJ1-6 gives the full variable domain: GAGVSQSPRYKVAKRGQDVALRCDPISGHVSLFWYQQALGQGPEFLTYFQNEAQLDKSGLPSDRFFAERPEGSVSTLKIQRTQQEDSAVYLCASSLRPLGVAYNSPLHFGNGTRLTVT.